This is a list of T cell receptor beta chains from one sample in a study of response to subunit inactivated influenza vaccine. Each CDR3 protein gets one entry after TCRdb re-called the RT-PCR reads with MiXCR. The sample carries about 540,000 distinct CDR3 sequences, 13% to 15% recorded once. The input for sequencing was PBMCs from blood, taken 11 to 12 days after vaccination. These receptors came from a man aged 50 to 60 who received an inactivated influenza vaccine. Each CDR3 is given with its conserved first and last residue. Fields, in order: V gene, J gene, D gene, clone size, CDR3 DNA, CDR3 protein. The D gene is left open where the match is weak. The size of a clone is reported for some rows only, either as once, few or many, or as a class for expanded clones.

V: TRBV4-3; J: TRBJ2-2; D: NA; size: few; DNA: TGCGCCAGCAGCCAAGGAAGCCATAACACCGGGGAGCTGTTTTTT; CDR3: CASSQGSHNTGELFF
V: TRBV7-3; J: TRBJ2-3; D: TRBD2; size: NA; DNA: TGTGCCAGCAGCTTAATTGGCGGGAGTATGACAGATACGCAGTATTTT; CDR3: CASSLIGGSMTDTQYF
V: TRBV7-6; J: TRBJ1-3; D: NA; size: few; DNA: TGTGCCAGCAGCTCGGGTTTCTCTGGAAACACCATATATTTT; CDR3: CASSSGFSGNTIYF
V: TRBV5-5; J: TRBJ2-3; D: NA; size: NA; DNA: TGTGCCAGCACCTCGGTCAACCGGGCAGATACGCAGTATTTT; CDR3: CASTSVNRADTQYF
V: TRBV20-1; J: TRBJ2-7; D: NA; size: NA; DNA: TGCAGTCCCGCCTCCTACTACGAGCAGTACTTC; CDR3: CSPASYYEQYF
V: TRBV5-1; J: TRBJ1-6; D: TRBD1; size: NA; DNA: TGCGCCAGCAGTCCCGGGACAGGGGGCAATTCACCCCTCCACTTT; CDR3: CASSPGTGGNSPLHF
V: TRBV24-1; J: TRBJ2-7; D: NA; size: few; DNA: TGTGCCACCAGTGGTGGGGGGCGATCCTACGAGCAGTACTTC; CDR3: CATSGGGRSYEQYF
V: TRBV29-1; J: TRBJ2-1; D: TRBD2; size: few; DNA: TGCAGCGTTGAAGGCCTAGCGGGCGGAACACAGTTCTTC; CDR3: CSVEGLAGGTQFF
V: TRBV5-1; J: TRBJ2-7; D: NA; size: few; DNA: TGCGCCAGCAGCTCAACGGGGGCTAGGAGCGAGCAGTACTTC; CDR3: CASSSTGARSEQYF
V: TRBV11-2; J: TRBJ2-3; D: NA; size: many; DNA: TGTGCCAGCAGCGCCGATAGAGCAGATACGCAGTATTTT; CDR3: CASSADRADTQYF
V: TRBV20-1; J: TRBJ2-5; D: NA; size: NA; DNA: TGCAGTGCTCGTCCGGGCCGCCTGGAGACCCAGTACTTC; CDR3: CSARPGRLETQYF
V: TRBV7-2; J: TRBJ2-1; D: NA; size: NA; DNA: TGTGCCAGCACCCGTGGGGGAACAGGCGAAAAGCAGTTCTTC; CDR3: CASTRGGTGEKQFF
V: TRBV7-8; J: TRBJ2-4; D: NA; size: NA; DNA: NA; CDR3: CASSLVGAGTHF
V: TRBV7-8; J: TRBJ2-1; D: NA; size: many; DNA: TGTGCCAGCAGCCCCCCTGGCGGCACTAGCTCCTACAATGAGCAGTTCTTC; CDR3: CASSPPGGTSSYNEQFF
V: TRBV24-1; J: TRBJ2-1; D: TRBD1; size: NA; DNA: TGTGCCACCAGTGCGAACAGGGGGTACTACAATGAGCAGTTCTTC; CDR3: CATSANRGYYNEQFF
V: TRBV10-3; J: TRBJ2-5; D: NA; size: NA; DNA: TGTGCCATCAGTGAGCTGGAGGGTGAGACCCAGTACTTC; CDR3: CAISELEGETQYF
V: TRBV7-2; J: TRBJ1-4; D: NA; size: NA; DNA: TGTGCCAGCAGCCTAAATCCGCCTGTCGAGAGGGAAAAACTGTTTTTT; CDR3: CASSLNPPVEREKLFF
V: TRBV2; J: TRBJ2-5; D: NA; size: NA; DNA: TGTGCCAGCAGTGAATCGGGTTACCCGTACTTC; CDR3: CASSESGYPYF
V: TRBV12-3/TRBV12-4; J: TRBJ1-1; D: NA; size: many; DNA: TGTGCCAGCAGTTTAGACAGTTTGAACACTGAAGCTTTCTTT; CDR3: CASSLDSLNTEAFF
V: TRBV7-9; J: TRBJ2-7; D: NA; size: NA; DNA: TGTGCCAGCAGTGGCTATGTCTACGAGCAGTACTTC; CDR3: CASSGYVYEQYF
V: TRBV10-2; J: TRBJ1-5; D: NA; size: NA; DNA: TGCGCCAGCAGTGACCCAGGGAACCAGCCCCAGCATTTT; CDR3: CASSDPGNQPQHF
V: TRBV3-1; J: TRBJ1-2; D: NA; size: few; DNA: TGTGCCAGCAGCCAAGCGCCTTACGAGGCCCTCTATCCCACCACCACCTTC; CDR3: CASSQAPYEALYPTTTF
V: TRBV27; J: TRBJ1-5; D: NA; size: NA; DNA: TGTGCCAGCAGTTACGTGAGGAGTTCGCCCCAGCATTTT; CDR3: CASSYVRSSPQHF
V: TRBV3-1; J: TRBJ2-7; D: TRBD1; size: NA; DNA: TGTGCCAGCAGCCAAGGGACAGGGAAAATTGCGGCCGAGCAGCACTTC; CDR3: CASSQGTGKIAAEQHF
V: TRBV3-1; J: TRBJ2-5; D: NA; size: NA; DNA: TGTGCCAGCAGCCCCGACTGGGGCGAAGAGACCCAGTACTTC; CDR3: CASSPDWGEETQYF
V: TRBV7-9; J: TRBJ2-7; D: NA; size: few; DNA: TGTGCCAGCAGCTTCATCACCGGGACACCCGGCGAGCAGTACTTC; CDR3: CASSFITGTPGEQYF
V: TRBV20-1; J: TRBJ2-1; D: NA; size: few; DNA: TGCAGTGCAACCCCGGAATACAATGAGCAGTTCTTC; CDR3: CSATPEYNEQFF
V: TRBV29-1; J: TRBJ1-1; D: NA; size: few; DNA: TGCAGCGTTTCTTACAGGGCGAGATTATACACTGAAGCTTTCTTT; CDR3: CSVSYRARLYTEAFF
V: TRBV4-2; J: TRBJ1-5; D: NA; size: NA; DNA: TGTGCCAGCAGCCAAGTGACCGAGAATCAGCCCCAGCATTTT; CDR3: CASSQVTENQPQHF
V: TRBV7-2; J: TRBJ2-3; D: NA; size: NA; DNA: TGTGCCAGCAGCGTCCTCGCCGGGGGACAGCGCACAGATACGCAGTATTTT; CDR3: CASSVLAGGQRTDTQYF
V: TRBV5-6; J: TRBJ1-5; D: TRBD1; size: few; DNA: TGTGCCAGCAGCCGACAGGGGAGAGAGCAGCCCCAGCATTTT; CDR3: CASSRQGREQPQHF
V: TRBV29-1; J: TRBJ2-7; D: TRBD1; size: few; DNA: TGCAGCGTCAGGACAGGGGGCCCGGTCACACAGTACTTC; CDR3: CSVRTGGPVTQYF
V: TRBV7-9; J: TRBJ1-3; D: NA; size: few; DNA: TGTGCCAGCAGCCTCAGTGGCGGGCAGGACACCATATATTTT; CDR3: CASSLSGGQDTIYF
V: TRBV5-1; J: TRBJ2-3; D: NA; size: many; DNA: TGCGCCAGCAGCGTCCAGTCAGATACGCAGTATTTT; CDR3: CASSVQSDTQYF
V: TRBV28; J: TRBJ2-5; D: TRBD1; size: NA; DNA: TGTGCCAGCAGTTCCCTGGACAGGGGGAGGGAGACCCAGTACTTC; CDR3: CASSSLDRGRETQYF